The clone carrying this TCR beta chain came up many times. Its matching antigen is unknown. The CDR3 regions of TCR beta were amplified from RNA transcripts. Researchers ran a first-round RT-PCR on the TCR CDR3 using the HTBI primer set. MiXCR was run by TCRdb on the multiplex PCR reads, yielding one entry per CDR3 protein. Of 150,000 to 200,000 distinct CDR3 sequences listed, approximately 15% were seen once; the top ten hold approximately 28%. This sample is drawn from a study of T cells in Graves' hyperthyroidism and ophthalmopathy. Germline lookup yields CDR1 DFQATT and CDR2 SNEGSKA (reference sequence). The CDR3 loop spans 14 amino acids. V was cut by 6 bases and J by 4 bases, with 16 bases left in between. Study-wide results and limits: Also found in blood were most expanded thyroid clonotypes above 0.001.

The chain is built from TRBV20-1 and TRBJ1-5; TRBD1 is a possible D gene (6 bases). The clonotype originates from a woman between 45 and 60 years old with Graves' hyperthyroidism. The material sequenced was blood. CDR3: CSALTGNLNQPQHF. For the CDR3, the DNA is TGCAGTGCCCTGACAGGCAATCTAAATCAGCCCCAGCATTTT.